This TCR beta chain was sequenced for a study of CD8+ T cells in alopecia areata. The overall study: Treated patients were dosed with oral tofacitinib, taking 5 to 10 mg twice daily.

The CDR3 sequence is 13 residues long. CDR1 and CDR2 from the germline V gene are MNHEY and SVGAGI. With 4 bases removed from V and 2 bases from J, the gap between germline ends came to 8 bases. A note on this clone: Its antigen is undetermined.

Investigators isolated RNA and reverse transcribed it into cDNA to act as the sequencing template. The protocol was immunoSEQ multiplex PCR, while the TCRdb copy is restricted to in-frame clones and leaves out a portion. The data hold 120,000 to 150,000 clones, with 40% to 50% observed a single time. Peripheral blood, together with lesional scalp punch biopsies, was collected from alopecia areata patients. Study-wide results and limits: Lesional scalp exceeded normal scalp in clonality, especially in alopecia totalis/universalis. Researchers reported that TCR sharing among patients proved less clear than in mice, possibly HLA-linked.

V is TRBV6-5 and J is TRBJ1-1; weak D call: TRBD1 (5 bases). The TCR sequence derives from a human donor with alopecia areata. Sequenced: CD4+ T cells sorted from blood. In DNA, the CDR3 is TGTGCCAGCAGTTCGACAGTTAACACTGAAGCTTTCTTT. The encoded protein is CASSSTVNTEAFF.